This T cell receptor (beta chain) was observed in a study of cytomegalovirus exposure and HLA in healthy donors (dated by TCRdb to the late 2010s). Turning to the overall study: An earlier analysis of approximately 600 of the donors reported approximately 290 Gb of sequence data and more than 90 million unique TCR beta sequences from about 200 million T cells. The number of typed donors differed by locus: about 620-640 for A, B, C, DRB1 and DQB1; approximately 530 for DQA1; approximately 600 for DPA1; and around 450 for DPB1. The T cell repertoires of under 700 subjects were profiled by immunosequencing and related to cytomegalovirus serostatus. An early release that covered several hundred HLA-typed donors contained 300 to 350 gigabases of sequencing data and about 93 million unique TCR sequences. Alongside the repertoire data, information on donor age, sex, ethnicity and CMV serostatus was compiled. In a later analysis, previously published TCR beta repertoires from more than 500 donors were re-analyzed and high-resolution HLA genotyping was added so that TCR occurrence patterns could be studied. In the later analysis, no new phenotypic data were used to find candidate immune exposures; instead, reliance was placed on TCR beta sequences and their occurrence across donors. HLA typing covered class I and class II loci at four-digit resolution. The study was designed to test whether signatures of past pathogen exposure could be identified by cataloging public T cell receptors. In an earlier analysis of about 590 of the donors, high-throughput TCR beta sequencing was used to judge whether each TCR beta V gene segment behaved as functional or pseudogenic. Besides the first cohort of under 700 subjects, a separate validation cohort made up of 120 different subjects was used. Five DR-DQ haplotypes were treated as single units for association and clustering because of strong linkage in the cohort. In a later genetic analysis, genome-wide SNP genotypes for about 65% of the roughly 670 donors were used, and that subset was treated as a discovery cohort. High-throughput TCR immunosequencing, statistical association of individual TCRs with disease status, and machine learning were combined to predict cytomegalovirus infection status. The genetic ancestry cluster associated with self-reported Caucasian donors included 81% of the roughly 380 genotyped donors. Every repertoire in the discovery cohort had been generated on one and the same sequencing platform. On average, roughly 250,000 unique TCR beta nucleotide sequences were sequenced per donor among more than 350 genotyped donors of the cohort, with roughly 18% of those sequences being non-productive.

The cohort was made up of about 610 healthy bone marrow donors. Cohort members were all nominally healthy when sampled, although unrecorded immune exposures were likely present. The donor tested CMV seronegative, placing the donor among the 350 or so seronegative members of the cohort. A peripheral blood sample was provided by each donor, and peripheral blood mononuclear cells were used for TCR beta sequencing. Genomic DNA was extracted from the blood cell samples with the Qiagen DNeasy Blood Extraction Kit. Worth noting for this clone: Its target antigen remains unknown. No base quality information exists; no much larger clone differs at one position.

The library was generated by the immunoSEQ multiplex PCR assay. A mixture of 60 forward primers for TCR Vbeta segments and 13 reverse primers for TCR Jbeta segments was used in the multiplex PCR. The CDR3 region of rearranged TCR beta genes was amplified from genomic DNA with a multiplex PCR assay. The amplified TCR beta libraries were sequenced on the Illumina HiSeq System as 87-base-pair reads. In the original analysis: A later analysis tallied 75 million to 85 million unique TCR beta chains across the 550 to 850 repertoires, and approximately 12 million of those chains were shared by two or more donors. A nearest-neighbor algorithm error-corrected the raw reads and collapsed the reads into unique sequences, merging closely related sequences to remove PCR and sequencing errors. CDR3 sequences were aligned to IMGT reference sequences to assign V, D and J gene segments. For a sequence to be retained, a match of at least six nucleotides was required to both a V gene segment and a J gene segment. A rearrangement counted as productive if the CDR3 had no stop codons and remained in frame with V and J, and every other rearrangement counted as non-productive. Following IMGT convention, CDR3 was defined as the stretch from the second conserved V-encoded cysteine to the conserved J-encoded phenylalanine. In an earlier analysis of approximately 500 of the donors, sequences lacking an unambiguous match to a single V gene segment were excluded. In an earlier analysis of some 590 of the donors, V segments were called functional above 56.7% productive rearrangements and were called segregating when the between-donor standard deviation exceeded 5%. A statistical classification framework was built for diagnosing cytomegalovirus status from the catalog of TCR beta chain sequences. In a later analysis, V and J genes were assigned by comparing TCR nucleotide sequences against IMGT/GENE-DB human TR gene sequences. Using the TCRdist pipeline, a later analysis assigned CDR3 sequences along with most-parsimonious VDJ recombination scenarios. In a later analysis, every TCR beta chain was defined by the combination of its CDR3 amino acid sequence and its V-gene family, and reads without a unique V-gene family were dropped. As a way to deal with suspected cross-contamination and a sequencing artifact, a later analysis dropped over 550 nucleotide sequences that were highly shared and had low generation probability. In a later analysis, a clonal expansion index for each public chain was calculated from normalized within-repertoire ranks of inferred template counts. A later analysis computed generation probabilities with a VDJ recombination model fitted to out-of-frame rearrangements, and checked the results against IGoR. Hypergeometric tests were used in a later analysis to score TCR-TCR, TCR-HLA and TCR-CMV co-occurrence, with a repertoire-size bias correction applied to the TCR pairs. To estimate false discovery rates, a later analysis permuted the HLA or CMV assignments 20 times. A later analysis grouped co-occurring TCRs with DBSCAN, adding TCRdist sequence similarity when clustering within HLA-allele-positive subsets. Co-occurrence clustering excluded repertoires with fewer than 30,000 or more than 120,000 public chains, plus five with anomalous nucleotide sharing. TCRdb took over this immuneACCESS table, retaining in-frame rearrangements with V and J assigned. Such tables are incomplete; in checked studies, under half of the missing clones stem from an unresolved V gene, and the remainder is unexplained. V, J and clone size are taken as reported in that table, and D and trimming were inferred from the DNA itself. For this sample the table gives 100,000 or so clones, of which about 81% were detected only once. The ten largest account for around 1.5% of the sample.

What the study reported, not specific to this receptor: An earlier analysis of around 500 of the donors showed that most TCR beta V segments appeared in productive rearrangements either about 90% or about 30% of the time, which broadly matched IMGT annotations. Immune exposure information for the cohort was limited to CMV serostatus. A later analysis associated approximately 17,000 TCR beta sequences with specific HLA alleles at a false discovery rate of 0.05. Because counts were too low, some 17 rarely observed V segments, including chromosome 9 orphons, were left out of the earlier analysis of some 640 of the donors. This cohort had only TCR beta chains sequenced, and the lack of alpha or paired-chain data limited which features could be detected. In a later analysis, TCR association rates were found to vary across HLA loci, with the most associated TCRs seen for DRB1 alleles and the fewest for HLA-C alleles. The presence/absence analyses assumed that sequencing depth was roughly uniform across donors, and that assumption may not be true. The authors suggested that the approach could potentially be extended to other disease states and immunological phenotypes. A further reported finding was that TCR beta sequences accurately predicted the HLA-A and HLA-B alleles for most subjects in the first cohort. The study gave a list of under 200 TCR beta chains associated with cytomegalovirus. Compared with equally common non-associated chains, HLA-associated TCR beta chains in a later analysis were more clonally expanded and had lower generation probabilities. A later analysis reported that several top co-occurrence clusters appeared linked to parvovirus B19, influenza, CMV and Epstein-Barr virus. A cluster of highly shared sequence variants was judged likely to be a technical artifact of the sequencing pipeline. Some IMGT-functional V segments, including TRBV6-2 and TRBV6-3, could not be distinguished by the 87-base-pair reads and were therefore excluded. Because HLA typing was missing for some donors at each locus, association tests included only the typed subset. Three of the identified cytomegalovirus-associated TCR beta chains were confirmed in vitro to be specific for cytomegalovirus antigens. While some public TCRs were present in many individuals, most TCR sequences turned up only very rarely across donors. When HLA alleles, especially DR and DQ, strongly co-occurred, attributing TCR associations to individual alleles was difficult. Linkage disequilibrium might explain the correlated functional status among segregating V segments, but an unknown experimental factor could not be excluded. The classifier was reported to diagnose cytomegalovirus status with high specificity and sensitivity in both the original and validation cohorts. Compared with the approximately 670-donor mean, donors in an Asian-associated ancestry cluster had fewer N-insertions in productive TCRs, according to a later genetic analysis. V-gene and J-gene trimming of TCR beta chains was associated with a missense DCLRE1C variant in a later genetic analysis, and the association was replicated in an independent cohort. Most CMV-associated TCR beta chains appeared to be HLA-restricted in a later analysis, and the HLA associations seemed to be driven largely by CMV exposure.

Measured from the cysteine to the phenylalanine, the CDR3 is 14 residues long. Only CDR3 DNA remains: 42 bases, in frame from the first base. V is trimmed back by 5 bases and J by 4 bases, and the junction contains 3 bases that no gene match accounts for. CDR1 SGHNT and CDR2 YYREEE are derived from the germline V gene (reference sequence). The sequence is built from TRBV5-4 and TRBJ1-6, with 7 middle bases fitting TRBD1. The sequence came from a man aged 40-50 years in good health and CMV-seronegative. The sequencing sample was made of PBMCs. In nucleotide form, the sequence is TGTGCCAGCAGTCGACAGGGTTATAATTCACCCCTCCACTTT. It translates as CASSRQGYNSPLHF.